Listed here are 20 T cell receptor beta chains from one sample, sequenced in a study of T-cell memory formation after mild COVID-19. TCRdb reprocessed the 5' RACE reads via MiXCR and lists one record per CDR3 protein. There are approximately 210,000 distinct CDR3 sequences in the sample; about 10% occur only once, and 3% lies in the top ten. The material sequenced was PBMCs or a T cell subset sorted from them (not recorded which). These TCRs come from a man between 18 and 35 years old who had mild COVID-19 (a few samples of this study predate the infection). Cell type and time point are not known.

CDR3 coding DNA: TGTGCCAGCAGCTTAGTGGGACGTACGGACATTCAGTACTTC. Its translation: CASSLVGRTDIQYF. The gene calls are TRBV11-2 and TRBJ2-4, with D perhaps TRBD1 or TRBD2 (5 bases each). Trimming took 1 base from V and 8 from J, leaving 12 bases between them. Per the germline V gene, CDR1 is SGHAT and CDR2 is FQNNGV. This CDR3 region has 14 residues.

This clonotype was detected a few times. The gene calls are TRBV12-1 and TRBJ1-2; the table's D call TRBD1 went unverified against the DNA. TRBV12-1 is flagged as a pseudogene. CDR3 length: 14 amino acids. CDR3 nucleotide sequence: TGTGCCAGCAGCCGCCGGGTATTAGGTTATGGCTACACCTTC. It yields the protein CASSRRVLGYGYTF.

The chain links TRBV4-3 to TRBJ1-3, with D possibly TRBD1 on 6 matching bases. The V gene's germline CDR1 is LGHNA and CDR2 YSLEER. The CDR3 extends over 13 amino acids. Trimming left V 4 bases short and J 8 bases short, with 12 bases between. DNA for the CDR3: TGCGCCAGCAGCCCGGGAGGGGGACACACCATATATTTT. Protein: CASSPGGGHTIYF.

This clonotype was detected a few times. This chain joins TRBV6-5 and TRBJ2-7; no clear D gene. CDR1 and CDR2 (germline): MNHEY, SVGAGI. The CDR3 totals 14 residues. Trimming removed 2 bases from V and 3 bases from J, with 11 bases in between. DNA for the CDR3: TGTGCCAGCAGTTACAAATCGGGTATCTACGAGCAGTACTTC. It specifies CASSYKSGIYEQYF.

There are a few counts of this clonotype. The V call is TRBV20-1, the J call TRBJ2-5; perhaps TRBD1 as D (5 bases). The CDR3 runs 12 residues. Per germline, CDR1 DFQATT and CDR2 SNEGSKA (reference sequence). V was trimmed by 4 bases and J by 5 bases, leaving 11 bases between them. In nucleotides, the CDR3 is TGCAGTGCTAAGGGCAGGGCGGAGACCCAGTACTTC. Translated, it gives CSAKGRAETQYF.

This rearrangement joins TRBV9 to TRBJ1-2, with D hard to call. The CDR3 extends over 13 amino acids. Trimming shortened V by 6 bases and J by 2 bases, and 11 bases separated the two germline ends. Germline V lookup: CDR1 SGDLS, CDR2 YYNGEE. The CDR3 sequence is CASTPGFNYGYTF. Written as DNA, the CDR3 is TGTGCCAGCACGCCGGGTTTCAACTATGGCTACACCTTC.

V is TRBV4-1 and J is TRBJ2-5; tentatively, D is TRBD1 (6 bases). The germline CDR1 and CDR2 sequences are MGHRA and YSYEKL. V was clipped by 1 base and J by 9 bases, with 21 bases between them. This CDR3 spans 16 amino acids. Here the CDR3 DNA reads TGCGCCAGCAGCCAAGTCGGAAGCCGGGACAATACTCCCCAGTACTTC. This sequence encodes CASSQVGSRDNTPQYF.

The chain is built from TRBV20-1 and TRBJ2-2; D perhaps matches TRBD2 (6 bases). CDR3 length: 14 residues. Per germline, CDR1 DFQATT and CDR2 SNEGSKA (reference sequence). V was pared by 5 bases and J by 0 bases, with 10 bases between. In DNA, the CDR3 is TGCAGTGCTGGGGGACTTACGAACACCGGGGAGCTGTTTTTT. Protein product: CSAGGLTNTGELFF.

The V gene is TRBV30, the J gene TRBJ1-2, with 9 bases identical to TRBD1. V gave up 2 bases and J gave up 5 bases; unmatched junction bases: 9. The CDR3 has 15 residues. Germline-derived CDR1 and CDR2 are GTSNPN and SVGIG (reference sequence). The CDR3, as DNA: TGTGCCTGGAGTTCCCGTCTGACAGGGGGTTATGGCTACACCTTC. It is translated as CAWSSRLTGGYGYTF.

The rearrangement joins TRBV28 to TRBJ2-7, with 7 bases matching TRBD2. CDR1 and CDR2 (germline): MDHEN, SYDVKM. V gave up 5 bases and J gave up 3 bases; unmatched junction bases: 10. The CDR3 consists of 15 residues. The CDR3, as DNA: TGTGCCAGCAGTCCGGGGGGAGCGGGGCGCTACGAGCAGTACTTC. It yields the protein CASSPGGAGRYEQYF.

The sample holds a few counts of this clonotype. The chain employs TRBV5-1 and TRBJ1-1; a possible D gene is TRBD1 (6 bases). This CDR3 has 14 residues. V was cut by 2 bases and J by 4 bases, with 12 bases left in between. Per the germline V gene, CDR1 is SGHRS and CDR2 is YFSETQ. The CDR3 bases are TGCGCCAGCAGCTTACAGGGAGGGGCCACTGAAGCTTTCTTT. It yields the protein CASSLQGGATEAFF. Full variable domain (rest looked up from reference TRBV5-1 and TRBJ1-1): KAGVTQTPRYLIKTRGQQVTLSCSPISGHRSVSWYQQTPGQGLQFLFEYFSETQRNKGNFPGRFSGRQFSNSRSEMNVSTLELGDSALYLCASSLQGGATEAFFGQGTRLTVV.

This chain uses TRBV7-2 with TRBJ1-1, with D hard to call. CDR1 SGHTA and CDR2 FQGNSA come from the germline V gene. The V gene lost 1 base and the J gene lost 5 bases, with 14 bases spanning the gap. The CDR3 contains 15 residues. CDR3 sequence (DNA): TGTGCCAGCAGCTTAGTTGGCCAGGTGAGAACTGAAGCTTTCTTT. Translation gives CASSLVGQVRTEAFF.

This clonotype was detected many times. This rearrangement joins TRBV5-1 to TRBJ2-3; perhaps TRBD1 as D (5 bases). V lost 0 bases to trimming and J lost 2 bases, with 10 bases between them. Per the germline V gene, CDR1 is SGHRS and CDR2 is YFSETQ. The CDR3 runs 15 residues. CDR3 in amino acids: CASSLDRSFTDTQYF. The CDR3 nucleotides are TGCGCCAGCAGCTTGGACAGGAGCTTCACAGATACGCAGTATTTT. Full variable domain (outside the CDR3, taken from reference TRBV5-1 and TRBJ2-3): KAGVTQTPRYLIKTRGQQVTLSCSPISGHRSVSWYQQTPGQGLQFLFEYFSETQRNKGNFPGRFSGRQFSNSRSEMNVSTLELGDSALYLCASSLDRSFTDTQYFGPGTRLTVL.

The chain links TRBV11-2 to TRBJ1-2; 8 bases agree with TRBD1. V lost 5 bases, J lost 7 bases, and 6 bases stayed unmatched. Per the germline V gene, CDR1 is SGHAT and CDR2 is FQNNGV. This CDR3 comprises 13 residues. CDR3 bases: TGTGCCAGCAGCCAAGACAGGGGAGGTGGCTACACCTTC. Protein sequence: CASSQDRGGGYTF.

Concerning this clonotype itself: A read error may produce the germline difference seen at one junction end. The CDR3 here is CESAQGDQPQHF. The CDR3 bases are TGCGAGAGTGCCCAGGGGGATCAGCCCCAGCATTTT. The rearrangement uses TRBV7-2 and TRBJ1-5; 7 bases fit TRBD1. Germline CDR1 is SGHTA and CDR2 is FQGNSA. The CDR3 is 12 residues long.

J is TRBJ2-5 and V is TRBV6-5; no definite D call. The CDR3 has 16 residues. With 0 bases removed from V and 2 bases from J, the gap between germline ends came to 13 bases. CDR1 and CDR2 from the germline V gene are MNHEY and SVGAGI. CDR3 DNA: TGTGCCAGCAGTTACTCGACCGCAGGCCAACAAGAGACCCAGTACTTC. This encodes CASSYSTAGQQETQYF.

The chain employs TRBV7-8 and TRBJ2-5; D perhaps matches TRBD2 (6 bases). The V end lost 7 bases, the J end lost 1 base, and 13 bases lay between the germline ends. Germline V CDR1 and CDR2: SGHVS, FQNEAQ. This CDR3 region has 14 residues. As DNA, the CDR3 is TGTGCCAGCACCCGTGGGGGGTCCCAAGAGACCCAGTACTTC. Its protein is CASTRGGSQETQYF.

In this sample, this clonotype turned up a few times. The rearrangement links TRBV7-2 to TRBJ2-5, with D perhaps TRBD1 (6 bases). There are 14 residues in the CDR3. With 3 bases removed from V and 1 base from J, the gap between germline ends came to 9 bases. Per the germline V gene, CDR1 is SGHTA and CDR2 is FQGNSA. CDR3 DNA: TGTGCCAGCAGCTTCTGGACAGTCCAAGAGACCCAGTACTTC. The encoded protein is CASSFWTVQETQYF.

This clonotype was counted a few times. For the CDR3, the DNA is TGTGCCAGCAGCCAAGATAAGGGGGATCAGCCCCAGCATTTT. As protein: CASSQDKGDQPQHF. The rearrangement uses TRBV4-2 and TRBJ1-5; a weak D match, TRBD1 (6 bases). Per germline, CDR1 LGHNA and CDR2 YNFKEQ. V lost 0 bases to trimming and J lost 5 bases, with 8 bases between them. This CDR3 spans 14 amino acids.

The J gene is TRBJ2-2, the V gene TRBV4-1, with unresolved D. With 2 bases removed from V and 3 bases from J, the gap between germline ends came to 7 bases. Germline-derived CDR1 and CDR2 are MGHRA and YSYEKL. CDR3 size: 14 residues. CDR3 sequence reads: CASSQPGHTGELFF. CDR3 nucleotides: TGCGCCAGCAGCCAACCAGGCCACACCGGGGAGCTGTTTTTT.